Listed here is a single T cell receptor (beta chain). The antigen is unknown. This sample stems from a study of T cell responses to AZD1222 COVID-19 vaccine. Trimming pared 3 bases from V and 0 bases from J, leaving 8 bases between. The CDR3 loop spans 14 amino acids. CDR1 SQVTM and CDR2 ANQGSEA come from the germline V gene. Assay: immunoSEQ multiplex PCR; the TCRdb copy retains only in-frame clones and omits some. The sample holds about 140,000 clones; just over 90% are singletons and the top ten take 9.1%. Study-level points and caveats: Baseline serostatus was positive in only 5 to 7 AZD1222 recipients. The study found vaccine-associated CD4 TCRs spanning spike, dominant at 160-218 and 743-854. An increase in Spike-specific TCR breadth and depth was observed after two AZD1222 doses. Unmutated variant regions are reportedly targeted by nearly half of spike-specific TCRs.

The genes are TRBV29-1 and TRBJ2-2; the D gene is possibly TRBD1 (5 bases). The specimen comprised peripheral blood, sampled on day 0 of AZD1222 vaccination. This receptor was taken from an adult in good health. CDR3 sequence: CSVDRGANTGELFF. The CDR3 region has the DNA TGCAGCGTTGATAGGGGCGCGAACACCGGGGAGCTGTTTTTT.